The rows below give T cell receptor beta chains drawn from one sample of a study of OX40 agonist ivuxolimab in advanced cancers. The assay was immunoSEQ multiplex PCR, and TCRdb's table has in-frame clones only and misses some. Of roughly 80,000 clones listed, over 75% are singletons. The source was CD4+ or CD8+ T cells sorted from blood, collected in a trial of the OX40 agonist ivuxolimab. These receptors were obtained from an adult with an advanced solid tumor such as melanoma, head and neck, liver or kidney cancer. Each CDR3 is given with its conserved first and last residue. D genes are given only for firm matches. Clone size is shown for a subset of rows, as once, few, many or a class of expanded clone.

j_gene,v_gene,abundance,d_gene,len,CDR3nt,CDR3aa
TRBJ1-1,TRBV11-3,NA,TRBD1,15,TGTGCCAGCAGCGCCCCGGGACAGTTGAACACTGAAGCTTTCTTT,CASSAPGQLNTEAFF
TRBJ2-7,TRBV11-3,NA,TRBD1,14,TGTGCCAGCAGCTTAACTCGGACAGGGCACGAGCAGTACTTC,CASSLTRTGHEQYF
TRBJ1-6,TRBV10-3,NA,NA,14,TGTGCCATCGGGGCGAAGACGGGGAATTCACCCCTCCACTTT,CAIGAKTGNSPLHF
TRBJ2-6,TRBV19,NA,TRBD1,17,TGTGCCAGTAGTAATCCGGGACAGGGGGCTGGGGCCAACGTCCTGACTTTC,CASSNPGQGAGANVLTF
TRBJ2-3,TRBV5-1,NA,TRBD2,18,TGCGCCAGCAGCTTGGCCTGGACTAGCGGGAGGGTCACAGATACGCAGTATTTT,CASSLAWTSGRVTDTQYF
TRBJ2-7,TRBV5-1,NA,NA,13,TGCGCCAGCAGCCTCTATGGGGTCTACGAGCAGTACTTC,CASSLYGVYEQYF
TRBJ2-1,TRBV5-5,few,TRBD2,15,TGTGCCAGCAGCCCTAACGGCGGGGGTAACAATGAGCAGTTCTTC,CASSPNGGGNNEQFF
TRBJ2-7,TRBV9,NA,NA,14,TGTGCCAGCAGCCCCCACATGGGGACCTACGAGCAGTACTTC,CASSPHMGTYEQYF
TRBJ2-7,TRBV5-6,NA,TRBD1,14,TGTGCCAGCGACTCGGGACAGGGCCTTTACGAGCAGTACTTC,CASDSGQGLYEQYF
TRBJ2-2,TRBV11-1,NA,NA,16,TGTGCCAGCAGCTTAGATAGGCCGGGGTCAACCGGGGAGCTGTTTTTT,CASSLDRPGSTGELFF
TRBJ2-1,TRBV14,NA,NA,12,TGTGCCAGCAGCCGCGGTTACAATGAGCAGTTCTTC,CASSRGYNEQFF
TRBJ1-1,TRBV19,NA,TRBD1,15,TGTGCCAGTAGTATTCCAGGGGGGCCGAACACTGAAGCTTTCTTT,CASSIPGGPNTEAFF
TRBJ2-5,TRBV20-1,NA,NA,11,TGCAGTGCTAGCCTAGGGCAGACCCAGTACTTC,CSASLGQTQYF
TRBJ2-2,TRBV5-1,NA,NA,13,TGCGCCAGCAGCCCCCGGGGGCCCGGGGAGCTGTTTTTT,CASSPRGPGELFF
TRBJ1-1,TRBV18,few,NA,13,TGTGCCAGCTCAGACAGCTCGAACACTGAAGCTTTCTTT,CASSDSSNTEAFF
TRBJ2-7,TRBV7-2,NA,NA,15,TGTGCCAGCAGCTTAGTGGTGGGAGCCGGCCACGAGCAGTACTTC,CASSLVVGAGHEQYF
TRBJ1-5,TRBV11-1,NA,NA,13,TGTGCCAGCAGCTTAGGAGAGTATCAGCCCCAGCATTTT,CASSLGEYQPQHF
TRBJ1-3,TRBV30,NA,NA,22,TGTGCCTGGAGTGTACGTGAAGGTGGGGCGATTTACAGTGACAACCTTCGAAACACCATATATTTT,CAWSVREGGAIYSDNLRNTIYF
TRBJ1-5,TRBV11-2,NA,TRBD1,16,TGTGCCAGCAGCTTAGAGACAGGGGTAGGAAATCAGCCCCAGCATTTT,CASSLETGVGNQPQHF
TRBJ1-2,TRBV7-9,NA,NA,13,TGTGCCAGCAGCTTCGCCGGGGACTATGGCTACACCTTC,CASSFAGDYGYTF
TRBJ2-7,TRBV30,NA,TRBD2,11,TGTGCCTGCGGGGGGGTCTACGAGCAGTACTTC,CACGGVYEQYF
TRBJ1-2,TRBV5-1,NA,NA,14,TGCGCCAGCAGCGGAAACAGACTCAACTATGGCTACACCTTC,CASSGNRLNYGYTF
TRBJ1-1,TRBV6-1,NA,TRBD1,14,TGTGCCAGCAGTAGGGACAGCATGAACACTGAAGCTTTCTTT,CASSRDSMNTEAFF
TRBJ1-2,TRBV7-3,NA,TRBD1,15,TGTGCCAGCAGCCTCGAAGGGGGCGGTTTTTATGGCTACACCTTC,CASSLEGGGFYGYTF
TRBJ2-1,TRBV30,NA,TRBD1,15,TGTGCCAGGGACAGGGCGCCCACTCCTTACAATGAGCAGTTCTTC,CARDRAPTPYNEQFF
TRBJ2-2,TRBV5-5,NA,NA,16,TGTGCCAGCAGCTTCGGCAGCGACATTAACACCGGGGAGCTGTTTTTT,CASSFGSDINTGELFF
TRBJ1-2,TRBV6-6,NA,NA,11,TGTGCCAGCAGTTATTTTTATGGCTACACCTTC,CASSYFYGYTF
TRBJ2-7,TRBV18,NA,TRBD1,14,TGTGCCAGCTCATTCCGGGACAGCAGAGGCGAGCAGTACTTC,CASSFRDSRGEQYF
TRBJ1-1,TRBV4-1,NA,NA,15,TGCGCCAGCAGCCAAGAAAGGGGGGGCCGGACTGAAGCTTTCTTT,CASSQERGGRTEAFF
TRBJ1-2,TRBV28,NA,TRBD1,12,TGTGCCAGCAGTCGGCGGACAGGGCACTACACCTTC,CASSRRTGHYTF
TRBJ1-2,TRBV5-1,NA,NA,15,TGCGCCAGCAGCGTAGTGGACAGCTCTACCTATGGCTACACCTTC,CASSVVDSSTYGYTF
TRBJ2-7,TRBV5-6,NA,NA,14,TGTGCCAGCAGCTTGGCTGGGGACTGGTACGAGCAGTACTTC,CASSLAGDWYEQYF
TRBJ2-5,TRBV5-1,NA,TRBD2,13,TGCGCCAGCAGCTTGGAACTAGCGGAAACCCAGTACTTC,CASSLELAETQYF
TRBJ1-1,TRBV28,once,NA,15,TGTGCCAGCAGTTTCGACAGTCTCCCGAACACTGAAGCTTTCTTT,CASSFDSLPNTEAFF
TRBJ2-6,TRBV5-5,few,NA,15,TGTGCCAGCAGCTTGCCGCGGTCTGGGGCCAACGTCCTGACTTTC,CASSLPRSGANVLTF
TRBJ1-6,TRBV28,NA,NA,15,TGTGCCATCCAGTTGGCGGGGATTGAGTTCTCACCCCTCCACTTT,CAIQLAGIEFSPLHF
TRBJ2-3,TRBV30,NA,NA,15,TGTGCCTGGAGCGACGGCACCTCCAACACAGATACGCAGTATTTT,CAWSDGTSNTDTQYF
TRBJ2-2,TRBV5-1,NA,NA,12,TGTGCCAGCAGCCCCAGCCGCGGGGAGCTGTTTTTT,CASSPSRGELFF
TRBJ1-5,TRBV19,few,NA,14,TGTGCCAGTAGTATGTCCCAACCTAATCAGCCCCAGCATTTT,CASSMSQPNQPQHF
TRBJ1-2,TRBV20-1,NA,NA,11,TGCAGACCCCAAACGGGCTATGGCTACACCTTC,CRPQTGYGYTF
TRBJ1-4,TRBV9,NA,NA,19,TGTGCCAGCAGCGTAGGCCCCCATGGGGGGATTGCAACTAATGAAAAACTGTTTTTT,CASSVGPHGGIATNEKLFF
TRBJ1-5,TRBV14,NA,NA,15,TGTGCCAGCAGCCAAGGGGGAACGGAGAGTCAGCCCCAGCATTTT,CASSQGGTESQPQHF
TRBJ2-4,TRBV5-1,NA,NA,17,TGCGCCAGCAGCTTGGGCCGGGACCAGCTAACCAAAAACATTCAGTACTTC,CASSLGRDQLTKNIQYF
TRBJ2-6,TRBV5-1,NA,NA,17,TGCGCCAGCAGCTTGGAGCGGGCTAGCTCTGGGGCCAACGTCCTGACTTTC,CASSLERASSGANVLTF
TRBJ2-5,TRBV5-1,NA,TRBD2,17,TGCGCCAGCAGCCCCTCCGGGCGGGGGGGCCTAAGAGAGACCCAGTACTTC,CASSPSGRGGLRETQYF
TRBJ1-3,TRBV7-9,NA,NA,16,TGTGCCAGCAGCTTAGCTAACAGAAGCTCTGGAAACACCATATATTTT,CASSLANRSSGNTIYF
TRBJ2-3,TRBV5-1,NA,NA,13,TGCGCCAGCAGCTTTGGACCAGCAGATACGCAGTATTTT,CASSFGPADTQYF
TRBJ1-5,TRBV2,once,NA,13,TGTGCCAGCAGTGTCCTAGGGAATCAGCCCCAGCATTTT,CASSVLGNQPQHF
TRBJ1-1,TRBV11-1,NA,NA,12,TGTGCCAGCAGGCCCCCGGGGGAGGCCGCTTTCTTT,CASRPPGEAAFF
TRBJ2-7,TRBV9,NA,TRBD1,15,TGTGCCAGCAGCGTAGGGACAGGGGGTCACTACGAGCAGTACTTC,CASSVGTGGHYEQYF
TRBJ2-1,TRBV6-5,NA,NA,13,TGTGCCAGCAGTTCCCGGATGGCGGGTGAGCAGTTCTTC,CASSSRMAGEQFF
TRBJ2-6,TRBV27,NA,NA,13,TGTGCCAGCATAGACTCTGGGGCCAACGTCCTGACTTTC,CASIDSGANVLTF
TRBJ2-7,TRBV18,once,TRBD1,15,TGTGCCAGCTCACCTCCTCAAGGGACAGGGGAGGTGCAGTACTTC,CASSPPQGTGEVQYF
TRBJ2-7,TRBV19,NA,TRBD2,15,TGTGCCAGTAGTTTTTGGCTAGCGGGGGCCTACGAGCAGTACTTC,CASSFWLAGAYEQYF
TRBJ2-7,TRBV9,NA,NA,13,TGTGCCAGCAGCTCAAAGGGGGCCTACGAGCAGTACTTC,CASSSKGAYEQYF
TRBJ2-5,TRBV19,NA,NA,13,TGTGCCAGTAGTATAGGGTACCAAGAGACCCAGTACTTC,CASSIGYQETQYF